This TCR beta chain was captured by sequencing in a study of CD8+ T cells in alopecia areata. Documented treatment: oral pan-JAK inhibitor, 5-10 mg twice daily. In alopecia areata patients, both lesional scalp punch biopsies and peripheral blood were collected. There are 13 residues in the CDR3. Trimming cost V 3 bases and J 7 bases, with 13 bases left between them. Germline loops: CDR1 LNHDA, CDR2 SQIVND (reference sequence). General observations from the study: Relative to mice, TCR sharing across patients was less clear, a difference possibly HLA-related. Clonality in the scalp and expanded CD8+ clones ranked among the top 100 were significantly decreased by tofacitinib.

Extracted from the samples, RNA was reverse transcribed into cDNA to serve as the sequencing template. Assay used: immunoSEQ multiplex PCR; TCRdb lists only in-frame clones, some missing. The sample contains over 35,000 clones, roughly 92% of which appear only once. A word on this clone: Antigen unknown.

The rearrangement uses TRBV19 and TRBJ2-7; D unresolved. The specimen comprised CD8+ T cells sorted from blood, sampled at week 24, from a patient treated with tofacitinib. The TCR sequence derives from a human donor with alopecia areata. The CDR3 here is CASSIGPLGEQYF. The DNA of the CDR3 is TGTGCCAGTAGTATCGGACCCCTGGGGGAGCAGTACTTC.